This T cell receptor (beta chain) was recorded in a study of T cells in women clearing cervical HPV infection. Note on this clone: Its antigen is unidentified. The missing CDR3 end, 3 residues past where the read stops, is filled in from the germline J gene.

The study's findings and limits: Timing of associations relative to infection is unclear; T-cell subsets were not isolated. Each sample's T-cell count was unknown, possibly confounding richness.

The CDR3 spans 13 residues. Looked up from germline, CDR1 is GTSNPN and CDR2 is SVGIG (reference sequence). The germline V and J ends were trimmed by 2 bases and 0 bases, with 6 bases remaining between them. Libraries were prepared by immunoSEQ multiplex PCR; TCRdb keeps only in-frame clonotypes and omits some of them. This sample's clone table lists tens of thousands of clones. HPV was found by MY09/MY11 PCR and dot-blot genotyping. The chain couples TRBV30 to TRBJ2-3; D call uncertain. Sequencing was carried out using blood buffy coat. The sequence was obtained from a woman aged 18-70 years with a cervical HPV16 infection that either progressed to CIN3+ or cleared (not recorded which). CDR3 loop: CAWSRASTDTQYF. The DNA read from the CDR3 is TGTGCCTGGAGTAGGGCTAGCACAGATACG.